This TCR beta chain was observed in a study of blood T cell repertoires in COVID-19. Which cohort a participant joined came from the clinical history participants gave. Donors in Cohort 3 who had recovered were those with two negative PCRs, healthcare professional clearance, or resolution of their symptoms. The table came from immunoSEQ multiplex PCR; TCRdb's copy has only in-frame clones and leaves some out. The table includes about 180,000 clones, 85% to 90% detected once. This CDR3 contains 14 residues. Trimming removed 0 bases at V and 6 bases at J, with 13 bases between. CDR1 and CDR2 (germline): SGHNT, YYREEE (reference sequence).

Source material: PBMCs or T cells enriched from blood (not recorded which). The V call is TRBV5-4, the J call TRBJ2-7, with no clear D. The clonotype originates from a man aged 35 to 55 who had recovered from COVID-19. CDR3 in amino acids: CASSLDNLQSEQYF. The CDR3 DNA reads as TGTGCCAGCAGCTTGGACAATCTCCAGTCCGAGCAGTACTTC.